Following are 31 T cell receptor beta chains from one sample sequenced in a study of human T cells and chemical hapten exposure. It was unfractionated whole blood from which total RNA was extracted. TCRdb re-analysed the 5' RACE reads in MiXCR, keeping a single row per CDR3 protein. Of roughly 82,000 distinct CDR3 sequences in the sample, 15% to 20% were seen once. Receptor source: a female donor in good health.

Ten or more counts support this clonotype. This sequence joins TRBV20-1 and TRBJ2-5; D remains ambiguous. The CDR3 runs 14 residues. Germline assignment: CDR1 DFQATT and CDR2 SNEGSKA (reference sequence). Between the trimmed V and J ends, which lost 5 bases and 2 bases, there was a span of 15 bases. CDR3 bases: TGCAGTGCTCCCTCCCCGTCGCGTCAAGAGACCCAGTACTTC. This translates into CSAPSPSRQETQYF.

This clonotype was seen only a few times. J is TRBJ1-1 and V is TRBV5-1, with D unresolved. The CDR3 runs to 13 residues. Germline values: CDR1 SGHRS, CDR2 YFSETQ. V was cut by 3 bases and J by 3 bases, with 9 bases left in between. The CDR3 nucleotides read TGCGCCAGCAGCTACCTGTTGGACACTGAAGCTTTCTTT. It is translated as CASSYLLDTEAFF.

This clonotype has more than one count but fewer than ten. Written as DNA, the CDR3 is TGCAGCGTTGTGGGGGCTCAAGTCGGAAGCACAGATACGCAGTATTTT. Protein sequence: CSVVGAQVGSTDTQYF. The chain uses TRBV29-1 and TRBJ2-3, with D perhaps matching TRBD1 (6 bases). CDR1 is SQVTM, CDR2 ANQGSEA, per germline. The V and J ends lost 4 bases and 0 bases respectively, with 17 bases between them. The CDR3 extends over 16 amino acids.

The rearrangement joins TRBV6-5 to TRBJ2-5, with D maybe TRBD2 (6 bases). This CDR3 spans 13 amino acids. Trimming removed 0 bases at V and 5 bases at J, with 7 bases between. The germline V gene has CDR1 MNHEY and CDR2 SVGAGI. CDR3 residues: CASSYSRGETQYF. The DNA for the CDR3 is TGTGCCAGCAGTTACTCCCGGGGGGAGACCCAGTACTTC.

The CDR3 is CASSHADEKLFF. The CDR3 bases are TGTGCCAGCAGCCATGCGGATGAAAAACTGTTTTTT. The V call is TRBV3-1, the J call TRBJ1-4; D gene unclear. Germline loops: CDR1 LGHDT, CDR2 YNNKEL (reference sequence). The CDR3 loop spans 12 amino acids. V was clipped by 3 bases and J by 6 bases, with 5 bases between them.

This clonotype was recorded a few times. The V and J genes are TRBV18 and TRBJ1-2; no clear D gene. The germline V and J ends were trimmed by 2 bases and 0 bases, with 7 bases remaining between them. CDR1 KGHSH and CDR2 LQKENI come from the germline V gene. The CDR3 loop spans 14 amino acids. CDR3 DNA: TGTGCCAGCTCACCAGGAGCGCCTAACTATGGCTACACCTTC. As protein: CASSPGAPNYGYTF.

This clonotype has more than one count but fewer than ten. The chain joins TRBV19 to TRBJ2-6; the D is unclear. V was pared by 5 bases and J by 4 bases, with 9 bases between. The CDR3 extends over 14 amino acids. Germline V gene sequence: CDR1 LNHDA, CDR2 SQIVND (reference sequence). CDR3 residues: CASSSPIGANVLTF. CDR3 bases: TGTGCCAGTAGTTCGCCTATCGGGGCCAACGTCCTGACTTTC.

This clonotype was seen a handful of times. The chain's CDR3 is CSVGTSGSIPETQYF. Here the CDR3 DNA reads TGCAGCGTGGGGACTAGCGGGAGTATTCCAGAGACCCAGTACTTC. The chain employs TRBV29-1 and TRBJ2-5; 14 bases are a match to TRBD2. V lost 6 bases to trimming and J lost 4 bases; unmatched junction nucleotides: 7. Germline CDR1 SQVTM, CDR2 ANQGSEA. The CDR3 runs 15 residues.

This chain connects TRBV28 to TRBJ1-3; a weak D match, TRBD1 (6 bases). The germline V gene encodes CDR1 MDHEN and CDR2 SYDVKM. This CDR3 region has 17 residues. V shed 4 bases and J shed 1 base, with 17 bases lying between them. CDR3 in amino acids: CASSSTTGTMSGNTIYF. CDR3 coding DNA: TGTGCCAGCAGTTCGACAACAGGGACAATGTCTGGAAACACCATATATTTT. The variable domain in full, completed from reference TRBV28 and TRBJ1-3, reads DVKVTQSSRYLVKRTGEKVFLECVQDMDHENMFWYRQDPGLGLRLIYFSYDVKMKEKGDIPEGYSVSREKKERFSLILESASTNQTSMYLCASSSTTGTMSGNTIYFGEGSWLTVV.

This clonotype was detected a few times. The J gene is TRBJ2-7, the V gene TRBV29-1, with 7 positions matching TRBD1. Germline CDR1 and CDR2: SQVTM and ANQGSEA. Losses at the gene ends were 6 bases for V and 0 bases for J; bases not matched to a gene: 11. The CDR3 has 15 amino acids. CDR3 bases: TGCAGCGTCTACGACAGGGTCGTGAGCTCCTACGAGCAGTACTTC. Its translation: CSVYDRVVSSYEQYF.

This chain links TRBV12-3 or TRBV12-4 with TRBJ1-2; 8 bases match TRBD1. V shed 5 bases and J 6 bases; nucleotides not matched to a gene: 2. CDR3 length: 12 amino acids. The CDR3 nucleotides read TGTGCCAGCAGTCACAGGGGGAATGGCTACACCTTC. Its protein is CASSHRGNGYTF.

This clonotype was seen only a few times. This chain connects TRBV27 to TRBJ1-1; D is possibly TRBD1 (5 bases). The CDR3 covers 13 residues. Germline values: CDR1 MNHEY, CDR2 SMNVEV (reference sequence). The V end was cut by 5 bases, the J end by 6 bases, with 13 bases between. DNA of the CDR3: TGTGCCAGCAGTGAGGGGCGCTCGGCTGAAGCTTTCTTT. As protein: CASSEGRSAEAFF.

The CDR3 protein is CASSLGQGASDTQYF. Here the CDR3 DNA reads TGCGCCAGCAGCTTGGGGCAGGGGGCGTCAGATACGCAGTATTTT. The chain is built from TRBV5-1 and TRBJ2-3, with 8 bases identical to TRBD1. The CDR3 runs 15 residues. With V trimmed by 0 bases and J by 4 bases, 4 bases remained unmatched. CDR1 and CDR2 (germline): SGHRS, YFSETQ.

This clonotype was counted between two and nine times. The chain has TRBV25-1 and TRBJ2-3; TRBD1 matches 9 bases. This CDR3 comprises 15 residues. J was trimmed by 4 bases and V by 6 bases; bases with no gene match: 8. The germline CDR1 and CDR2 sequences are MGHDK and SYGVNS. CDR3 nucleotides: TGTGCCAGCAGCGTCACAGGGGGCCCCGCAGATACGCAGTATTTT. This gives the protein CASSVTGGPADTQYF. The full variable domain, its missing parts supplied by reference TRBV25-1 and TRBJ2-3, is EADIYQTPRYLVIGTGKKITLECSQTMGHDKMYWYQQDPGMELHLIHYSYGVNSTEKGDLSSESTVSRIRTEHFPLTLESARPSHTSQYLCASSVTGGPADTQYFGPGTRLTVL.

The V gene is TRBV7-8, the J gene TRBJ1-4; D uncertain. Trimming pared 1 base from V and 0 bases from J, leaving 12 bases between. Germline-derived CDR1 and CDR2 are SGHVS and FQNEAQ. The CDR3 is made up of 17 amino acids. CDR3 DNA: TGTGCCAGCAGCTTAGGGTCAATGGTTGCAACTAATGAAAAACTGTTTTTT. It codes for CASSLGSMVATNEKLFF.

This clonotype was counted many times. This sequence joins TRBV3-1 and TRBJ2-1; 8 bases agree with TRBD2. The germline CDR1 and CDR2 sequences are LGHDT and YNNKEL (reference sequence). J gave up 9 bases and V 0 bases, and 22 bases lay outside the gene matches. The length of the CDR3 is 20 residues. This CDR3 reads CASSQDAGVQTASGWGEQFF. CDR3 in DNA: TGTGCCAGCAGCCAAGATGCGGGGGTGCAGACTGCTAGCGGGTGGGGTGAGCAGTTCTTC.

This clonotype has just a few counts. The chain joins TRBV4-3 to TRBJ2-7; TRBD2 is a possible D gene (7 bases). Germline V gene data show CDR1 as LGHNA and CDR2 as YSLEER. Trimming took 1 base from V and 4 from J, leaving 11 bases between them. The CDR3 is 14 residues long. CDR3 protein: CASSQGRGAYEQYF. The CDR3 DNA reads TGCGCCAGCAGCCAAGGTCGGGGGGCGTACGAGCAGTACTTC.

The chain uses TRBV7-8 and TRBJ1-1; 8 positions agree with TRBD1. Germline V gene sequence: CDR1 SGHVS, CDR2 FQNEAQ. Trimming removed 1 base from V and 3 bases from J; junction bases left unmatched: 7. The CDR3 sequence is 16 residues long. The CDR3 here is CASSLGAGGRYTEAFF. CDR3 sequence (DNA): TGTGCCAGCAGCTTAGGGGCAGGGGGCAGGTACACTGAAGCTTTCTTT.

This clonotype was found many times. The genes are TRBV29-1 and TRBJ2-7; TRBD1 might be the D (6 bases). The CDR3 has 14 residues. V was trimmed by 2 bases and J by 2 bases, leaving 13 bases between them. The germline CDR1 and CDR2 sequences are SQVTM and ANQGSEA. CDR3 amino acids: CSVEYMDRPYEQYF. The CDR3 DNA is TGCAGCGTTGAATATATGGACAGACCCTACGAGCAGTACTTC.

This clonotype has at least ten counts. The CDR3 loop reads CASSLPIFRTGNGGYTF. CDR3 DNA: TGTGCCAGCAGCTTACCTATCTTTAGGACAGGGAATGGTGGCTACACCTTC. V and J are TRBV7-2 and TRBJ1-2, with TRBD1 identical over 8 bases. The V gene's germline CDR1 is SGHTA and CDR2 FQGNSA. J lost 7 bases, V lost 2 bases, and 15 bases had no gene match. There are 17 residues in the CDR3.

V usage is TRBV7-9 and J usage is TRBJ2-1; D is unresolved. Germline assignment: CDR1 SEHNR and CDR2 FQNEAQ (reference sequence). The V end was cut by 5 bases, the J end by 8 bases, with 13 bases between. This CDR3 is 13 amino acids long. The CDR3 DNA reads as TGTGCCAGCAGCATGCACAATGTCGATGAGCAGTTCTTC. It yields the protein CASSMHNVDEQFF.

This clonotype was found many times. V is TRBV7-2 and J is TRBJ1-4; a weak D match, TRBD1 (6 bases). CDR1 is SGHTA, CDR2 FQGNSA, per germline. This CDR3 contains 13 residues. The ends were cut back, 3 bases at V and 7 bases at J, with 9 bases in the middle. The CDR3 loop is CASSLRGTEKLFF. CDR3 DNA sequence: TGTGCCAGCAGCTTGAGGGGGACTGAAAAACTGTTTTTT. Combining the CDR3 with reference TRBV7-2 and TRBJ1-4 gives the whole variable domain GAGVSQSPSNKVTEKGKDVELRCDPISGHTALYWYRQSLGQGLEFLIYFQGNSAPDKSGLPSDRFSAERTGGSVSTLTIQRTQQEDSAVYLCASSLRGTEKLFFGSGTQLSVL.

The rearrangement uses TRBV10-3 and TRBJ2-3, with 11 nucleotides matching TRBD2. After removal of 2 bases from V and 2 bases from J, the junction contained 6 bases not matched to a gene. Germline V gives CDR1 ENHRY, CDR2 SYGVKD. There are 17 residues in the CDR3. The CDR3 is CAISEPLAGGTTDTQYF. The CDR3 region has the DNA TGTGCCATCAGTGAGCCTCTAGCGGGGGGCACCACAGATACGCAGTATTTT.

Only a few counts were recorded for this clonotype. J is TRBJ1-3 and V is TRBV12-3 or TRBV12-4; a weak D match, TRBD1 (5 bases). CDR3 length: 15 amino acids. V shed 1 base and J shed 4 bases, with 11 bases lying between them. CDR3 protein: CASSLEGQLGNTIYF. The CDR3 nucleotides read TGTGCCAGCAGTTTAGAGGGGCAATTAGGAAACACCATATATTTT.

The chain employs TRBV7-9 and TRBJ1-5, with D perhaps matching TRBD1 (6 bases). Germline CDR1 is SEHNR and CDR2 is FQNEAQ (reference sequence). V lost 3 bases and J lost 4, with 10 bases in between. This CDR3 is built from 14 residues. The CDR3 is CASSFDQGNQPQHF. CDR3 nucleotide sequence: TGTGCCAGCAGCTTCGACCAGGGGAATCAGCCCCAGCATTTT.

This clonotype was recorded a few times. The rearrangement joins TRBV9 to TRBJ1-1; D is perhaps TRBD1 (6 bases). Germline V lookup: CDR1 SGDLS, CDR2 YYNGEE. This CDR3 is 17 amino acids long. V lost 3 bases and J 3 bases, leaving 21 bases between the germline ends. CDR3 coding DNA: TGTGCCAGCAGCGCCGATCCTGGGGGCGTTTGGGACACTGAAGCTTTCTTT. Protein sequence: CASSADPGGVWDTEAFF.

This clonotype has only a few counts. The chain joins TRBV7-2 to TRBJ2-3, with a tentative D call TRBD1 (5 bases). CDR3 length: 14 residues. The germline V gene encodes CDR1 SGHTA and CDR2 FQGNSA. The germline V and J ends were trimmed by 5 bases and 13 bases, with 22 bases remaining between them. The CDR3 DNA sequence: TGTGCCAGCAGCCAAGACAGAATAACCCCCCCGGAGTATTTT. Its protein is CASSQDRITPPEYF.

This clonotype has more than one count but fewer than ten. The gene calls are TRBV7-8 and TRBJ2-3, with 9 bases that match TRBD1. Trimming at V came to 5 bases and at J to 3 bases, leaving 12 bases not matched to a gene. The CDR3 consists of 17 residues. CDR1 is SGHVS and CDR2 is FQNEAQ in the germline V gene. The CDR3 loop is CASSLSGQGILTDTQYF. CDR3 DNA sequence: TGTGCCAGCAGCCTATCGGGACAGGGCATCCTGACAGATACGCAGTATTTT.

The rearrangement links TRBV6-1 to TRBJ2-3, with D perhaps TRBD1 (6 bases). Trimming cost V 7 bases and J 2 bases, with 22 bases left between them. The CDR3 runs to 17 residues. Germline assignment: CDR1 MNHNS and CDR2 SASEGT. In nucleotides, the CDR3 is TGTGCCAGCAAGGAGAGACAGGTCACCTTTGCCACAGATACGCAGTATTTT. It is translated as CASKERQVTFATDTQYF.

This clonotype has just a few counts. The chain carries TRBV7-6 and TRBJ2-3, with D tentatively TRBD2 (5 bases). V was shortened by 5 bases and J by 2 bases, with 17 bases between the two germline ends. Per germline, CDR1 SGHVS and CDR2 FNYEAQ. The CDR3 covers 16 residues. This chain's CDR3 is CASSPESGPLTDTQYF. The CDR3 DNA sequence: TGTGCCAGCAGCCCCGAGAGCGGCCCGCTCACAGATACGCAGTATTTT.

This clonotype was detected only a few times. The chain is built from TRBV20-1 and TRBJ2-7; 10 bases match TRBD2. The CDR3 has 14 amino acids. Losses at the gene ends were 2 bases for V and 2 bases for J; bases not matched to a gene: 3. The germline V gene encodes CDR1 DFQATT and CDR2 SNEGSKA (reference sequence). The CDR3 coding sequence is TGCAGTGCTAGAAGGACTAGCGGTGCCTACGAGCAGTACTTC. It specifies CSARRTSGAYEQYF.